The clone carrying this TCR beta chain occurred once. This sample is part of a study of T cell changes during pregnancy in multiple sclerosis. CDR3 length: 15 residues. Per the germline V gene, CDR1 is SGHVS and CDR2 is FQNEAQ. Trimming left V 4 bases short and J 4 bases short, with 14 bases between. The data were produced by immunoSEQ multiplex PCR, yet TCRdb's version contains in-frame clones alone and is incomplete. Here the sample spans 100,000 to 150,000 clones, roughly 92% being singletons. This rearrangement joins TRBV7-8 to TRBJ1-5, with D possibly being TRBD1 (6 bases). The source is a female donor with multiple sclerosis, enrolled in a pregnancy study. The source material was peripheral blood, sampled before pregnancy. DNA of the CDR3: TGTGCCAGCAGCTCCGGACAGATCGGTAATCAGCCCCAGCATTTT. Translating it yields CASSSGQIGNQPQHF.